A selection of T cell receptor beta chains follows, all from one sample in a study of blood T cell repertoires in COVID-19. The protocol was immunoSEQ multiplex PCR, while the TCRdb copy is restricted to in-frame clones and leaves out a portion. Among over 90,000 clones listed, roughly 87% were seen once. Source material: peripheral blood. The receptors were sampled from a human donor in a cohort sampled during active COVID-19. Each CDR3 is given with its conserved first and last residue.

v_gene	j_gene	CDR3aa
TRBV5-4	TRBJ1-2	CASSLEGVTGYTF
TRBV19	TRBJ2-1	CASSIDVWADSYNEQFF
TRBV27	TRBJ2-5	CASSLLAEETQYF
TRBV7-9	TRBJ1-2	CASGQGWNYGYTF
TRBV11-1	TRBJ2-1	CASSSHEGEGQFF
TRBV5-4	TRBJ1-3	CASSLGHSGSGNTIYF
TRBV25-1	TRBJ2-7	CASSGRAGQYF
TRBV19	TRBJ2-1	CASTPGRPHEQFF
TRBV28	TRBJ2-1	CASSGLTSRLTAYNEQFF
TRBV13	TRBJ2-7	CASSFRAGGGIYEQYF
TRBV7-9	TRBJ1-1	CASSPGGVEAFF
TRBV5-1	TRBJ2-1	CASSSGLAGVMAYNEQFF
TRBV30	TRBJ2-7	CAWGRAYEQYF
TRBV3-1/TRBV3-2	TRBJ2-2	CASSPRRGNTGELFF
TRBV28	TRBJ1-2	CASRPRTSDGYTF
TRBV7-8	TRBJ1-6	CASSRVVGTPLHF
TRBV7-8	TRBJ2-3	CASSSARGLGTDTQYF